This T cell receptor (beta chain) was sequenced in a study of T cell repertoires in cytomegalovirus infection. The study, taken as a whole, reports: Using cumulative public TCR beta family frequency, the authors identified those who carried CMV together with the relevant HLA.

TCRdb itself ran the reads through MiXCR, one entry per CDR3 protein. The repertoire holds more than 85,000 distinct CDR3 sequences, about 22% seen once, with about 39% in the top ten. This clonotype was counted a few times. Its antigen is currently unknown. Trimming removed 3 bases from V and 1 base from J, with 13 bases in between. Germline values: CDR1 MDHEN, CDR2 SYDVKM. The length of the CDR3 is 16 residues. The sequencing input was CD8+ T cells from PBMCs. The TCR was taken from a human donor in good health (CMV status not recorded). Some clones in this sample may be carry-over from other donors' samples. The chain couples TRBV28 to TRBJ1-3; possibly TRBD1 for D (5 bases). Here the CDR3 reads CASSFGAFRSGNTIYF. The CDR3 nucleotides are TGTGCCAGCAGTTTCGGGGCCTTTAGGTCTGGAAACACCATATATTTT.